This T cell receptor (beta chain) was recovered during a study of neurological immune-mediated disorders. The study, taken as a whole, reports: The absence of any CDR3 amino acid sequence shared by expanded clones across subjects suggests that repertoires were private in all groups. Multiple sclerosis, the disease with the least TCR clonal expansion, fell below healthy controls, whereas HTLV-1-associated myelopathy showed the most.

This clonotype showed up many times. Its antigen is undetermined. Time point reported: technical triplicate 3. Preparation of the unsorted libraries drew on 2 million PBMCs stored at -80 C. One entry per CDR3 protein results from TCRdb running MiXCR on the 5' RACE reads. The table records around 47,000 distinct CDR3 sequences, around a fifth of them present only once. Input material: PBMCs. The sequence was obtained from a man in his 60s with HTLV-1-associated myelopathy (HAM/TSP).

In nucleotides, the CDR3 is TGTGCCAGCAGCCGCGACAGGGGCCCCTACGAGCAGTACTTC. Translation gives CASSRDRGPYEQYF. The chain carries TRBV7-8 and TRBJ2-7; 8 nucleotides agree with TRBD1. After removal of 5 bases from V and 2 bases from J, the junction contained 5 bases not matched to a gene. The germline V gene encodes CDR1 SGHVS and CDR2 FQNEAQ. The CDR3 spans 14 residues. Full variable domain (outside the CDR3, taken from reference TRBV7-8 and TRBJ2-7): GAGVSQSPRYKVAKRGQDVALRCDPISGHVSLFWYQQALGQGPEFLTYFQNEAQLDKSGLPSDRFFAERPEGSVSTLKIQRTQQEDSAVYLCASSRDRGPYEQYFGPGTRLTVT.